Reported below is one TCR beta chain. Its antigen is undetermined. Using its own MiXCR run on the 5' RACE reads, TCRdb lists one record per CDR3 protein. The table lists 500,000 to 600,000 distinct CDR3 sequences, roughly 18% of them singletons. This record belongs to a study of T-cell memory formation after mild COVID-19. Overall study: For the most part, TCR clusters were specific to one donor. Overall study results and limits: Cross-reactive memory appears to have joined, as suggested by some responding clones showing up in pre-infection memory. Later expanders leaned CD4+, whereas day 15 to 85 contracting clones were balanced CD4/CD8.

Germline V gene data show CDR1 as SGHTA and CDR2 as FQGNSA. V lost 5 bases and J 2 bases, leaving 22 bases between the germline ends. The CDR3 length is 17 residues. Sequencing was carried out using PBMCs or a T cell subset sorted from them (not recorded which). The clonotype comes from an adult woman who had mild COVID-19 (a few samples of this study predate the infection). Cell type and time point are not known. The J gene is TRBJ2-7, the V gene TRBV7-2, with D perhaps being TRBD1 or TRBD2 (5 bases each). The CDR3 DNA sequence: TGTGCCAGCAGCCCCCCGGGTGGGGCGGGTACGACCTACGAGCAGTACTTC. It translates to CASSPPGGAGTTYEQYF. The variable domain in full, completed from reference TRBV7-2 and TRBJ2-7, reads GAGVSQSPSNKVTEKGKDVELRCDPISGHTALYWYRQSLGQGLEFLIYFQGNSAPDKSGLPSDRFSAERTGGSVSTLTIQRTQQEDSAVYLCASSPPGGAGTTYEQYFGPGTRLTVT.